Listed below are T cell receptor beta chains from one sample, sequenced in a study of T cell changes during pregnancy in multiple sclerosis. TCRdb's table, derived via immunoSEQ multiplex PCR, lists solely in-frame clones and lacks some. The sample consists of roughly 48,000 clones, over 80% of them appearing once. Sequencing used CD4+ T cells from peripheral blood mononuclear cells, obtained in the second trimester of pregnancy. The receptors stem from a female donor in good health, enrolled as a control in a pregnancy study. Each CDR3 is given with its conserved first and last residue. The order of the fields is D gene, V gene, J gene, clone size, CDR3 DNA, CDR3 protein. A D gene is named only where the DNA matches it firmly. Not all rows give a size; the values are once, few, many and, for expanded clones, a class.

D: -
V: TRBV28
J: TRBJ1-4
size: -
DNA: TGTGCCAGCAGTTTAAGGTGGTTGAGGGGACAAAAGGAAAAACTGTTTTTT
CDR3: CASSLRWLRGQKEKLFF

D: -
V: TRBV7-3
J: TRBJ2-3
size: -
DNA: TGTGCCAGCAGCTTAAGTCGGGAGACGGCAGATACGCAGTATTTT
CDR3: CASSLSRETADTQYF

D: TRBD1
V: TRBV29-1
J: TRBJ2-5
size: -
DNA: TGCAGCACCGGACAGGGGCGGGGGGAGACCCAGTACTTC
CDR3: CSTGQGRGETQYF

D: TRBD2
V: TRBV28
J: TRBJ2-2
size: -
DNA: TGTGCCAGCGGGAGGGCCAAATTCGGGGAGCTGTTTTTT
CDR3: CASGRAKFGELFF

D: TRBD1
V: TRBV2
J: TRBJ1-5
size: -
DNA: TGTGCCAGCAGCCGGACAGGGGGCGGCAATCAGCCCCAGCATTTT
CDR3: CASSRTGGGNQPQHF

D: -
V: TRBV30
J: TRBJ2-1
size: -
DNA: TGTGCCTGTATTCTCAATAGCGGCTCCTACAATGAGCAGTTCTTC
CDR3: CACILNSGSYNEQFF

D: TRBD1
V: TRBV20-1
J: TRBJ2-7
size: -
DNA: TGCAGTGTTTACAGGGGCTACGAGCAGTACTTC
CDR3: CSVYRGYEQYF

D: TRBD2
V: TRBV7-3
J: TRBJ2-3
size: -
DNA: TGTGCCAGCAGCTTAAACCTAGCGGCGGGGGATACGCAGTATTTT
CDR3: CASSLNLAAGDTQYF

D: -
V: TRBV30
J: TRBJ1-1
size: -
DNA: TGTGCCTGCCCTGGAAGGAAGGGGGTGTACACTGAAGCTTTCTTT
CDR3: CACPGRKGVYTEAFF

D: -
V: TRBV7-9
J: TRBJ2-1
size: -
DNA: TGTGCCAGCAGCTTATTCGGCGGCTCCTACAATGAGCAGTTCTTC
CDR3: CASSLFGGSYNEQFF

D: -
V: TRBV14
J: TRBJ1-1
size: -
DNA: TGTGCCAGCAGCCAAGTCCCAGGGTCGGCAGCTTTCTTT
CDR3: CASSQVPGSAAFF

D: -
V: TRBV7-9
J: TRBJ1-2
size: once
DNA: TGTGCCAGCAGCCGTACCGCTCCCGGGGGCTACACCTTC
CDR3: CASSRTAPGGYTF